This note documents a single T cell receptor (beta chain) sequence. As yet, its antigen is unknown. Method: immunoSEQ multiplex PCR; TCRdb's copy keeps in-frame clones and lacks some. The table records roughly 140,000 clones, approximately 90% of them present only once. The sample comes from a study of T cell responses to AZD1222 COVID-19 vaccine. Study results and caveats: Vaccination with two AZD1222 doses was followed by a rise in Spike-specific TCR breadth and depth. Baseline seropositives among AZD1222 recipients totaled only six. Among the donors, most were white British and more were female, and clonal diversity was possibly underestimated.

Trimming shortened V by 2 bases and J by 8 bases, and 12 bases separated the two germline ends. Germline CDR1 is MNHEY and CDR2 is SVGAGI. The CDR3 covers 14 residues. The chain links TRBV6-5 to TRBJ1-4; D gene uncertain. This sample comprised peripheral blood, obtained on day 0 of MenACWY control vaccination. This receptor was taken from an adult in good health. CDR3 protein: CASSYERKEEKLFF. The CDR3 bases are TGTGCCAGCAGTTACGAACGAAAAGAAGAAAAACTGTTTTTT.